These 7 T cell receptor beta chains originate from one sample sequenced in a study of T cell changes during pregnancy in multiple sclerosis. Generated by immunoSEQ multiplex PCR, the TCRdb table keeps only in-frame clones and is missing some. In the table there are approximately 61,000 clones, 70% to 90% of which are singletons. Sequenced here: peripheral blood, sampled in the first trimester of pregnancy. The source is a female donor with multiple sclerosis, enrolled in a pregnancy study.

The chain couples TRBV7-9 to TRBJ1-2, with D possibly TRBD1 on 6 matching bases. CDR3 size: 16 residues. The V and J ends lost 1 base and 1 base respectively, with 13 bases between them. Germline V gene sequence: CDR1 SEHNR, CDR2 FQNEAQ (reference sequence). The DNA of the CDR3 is TGTGCCAGCAGCTTAGTTGGGGGCCCTGTTAACTATGGCTACACCTTC. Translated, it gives CASSLVGGPVNYGYTF.

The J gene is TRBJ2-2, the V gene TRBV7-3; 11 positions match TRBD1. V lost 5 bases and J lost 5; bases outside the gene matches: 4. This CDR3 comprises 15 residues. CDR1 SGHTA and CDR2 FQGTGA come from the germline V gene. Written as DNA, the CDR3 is TGTGCCAGCAGCCCGGGGACAGGGGGGACCGGGGAGCTGTTTTTT. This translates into CASSPGTGGTGELFF.

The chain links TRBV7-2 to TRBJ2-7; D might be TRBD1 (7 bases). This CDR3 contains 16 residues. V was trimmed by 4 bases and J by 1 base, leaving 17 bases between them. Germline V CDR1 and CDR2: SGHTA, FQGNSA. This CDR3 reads CASSSPRGTASYEQYF. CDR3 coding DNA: TGTGCCAGCAGCTCGCCTCGGGGGACAGCATCCTACGAGCAGTACTTC.

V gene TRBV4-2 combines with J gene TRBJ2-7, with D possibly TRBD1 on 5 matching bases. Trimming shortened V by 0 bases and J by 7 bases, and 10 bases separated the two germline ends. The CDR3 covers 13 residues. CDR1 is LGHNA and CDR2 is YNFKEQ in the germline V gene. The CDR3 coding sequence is TGTGCCAGCAGCCAAGATAAGGGGCAAGAGCAGTACTTC. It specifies CASSQDKGQEQYF.

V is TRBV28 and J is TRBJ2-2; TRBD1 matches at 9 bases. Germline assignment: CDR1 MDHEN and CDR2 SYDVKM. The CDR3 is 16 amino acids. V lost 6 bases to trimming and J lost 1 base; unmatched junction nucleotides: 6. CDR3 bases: TGTGCCAGCAGGTCCCCGGGACAGGGGAACACCGGGGAGCTGTTTTTT. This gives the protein CASRSPGQGNTGELFF.

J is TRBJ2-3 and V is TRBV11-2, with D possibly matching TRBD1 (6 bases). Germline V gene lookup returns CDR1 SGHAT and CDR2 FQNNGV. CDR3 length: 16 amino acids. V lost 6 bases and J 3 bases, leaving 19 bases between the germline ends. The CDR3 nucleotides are TGTGCCAGCAGAAAATGGGGCAGGGGAAGAACAGATACGCAGTATTTT. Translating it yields CASRKWGRGRTDTQYF.

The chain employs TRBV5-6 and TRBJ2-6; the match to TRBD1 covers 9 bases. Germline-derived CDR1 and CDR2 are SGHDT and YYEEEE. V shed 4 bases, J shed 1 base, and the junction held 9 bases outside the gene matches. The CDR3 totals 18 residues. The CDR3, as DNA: TGTGCCAGCAGCCCACCGGGACAGGGTATATCTGGGGCCAACGTCCTGACTTTC. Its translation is CASSPPGQGISGANVLTF.